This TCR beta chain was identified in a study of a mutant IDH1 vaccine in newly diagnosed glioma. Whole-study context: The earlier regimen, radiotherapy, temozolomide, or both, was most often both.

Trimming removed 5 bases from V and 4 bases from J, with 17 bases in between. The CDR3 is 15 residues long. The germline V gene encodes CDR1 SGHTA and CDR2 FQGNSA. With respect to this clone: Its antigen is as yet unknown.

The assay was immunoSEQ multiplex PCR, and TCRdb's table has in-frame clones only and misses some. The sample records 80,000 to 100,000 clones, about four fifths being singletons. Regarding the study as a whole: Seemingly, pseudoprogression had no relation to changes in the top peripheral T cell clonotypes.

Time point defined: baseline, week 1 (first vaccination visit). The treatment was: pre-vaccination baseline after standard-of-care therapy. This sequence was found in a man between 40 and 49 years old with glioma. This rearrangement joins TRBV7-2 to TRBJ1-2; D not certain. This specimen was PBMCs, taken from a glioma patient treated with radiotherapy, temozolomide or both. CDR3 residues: CASSPRTEITYGYTF. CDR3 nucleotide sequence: TGTGCCAGCAGCCCCCGGACCGAGATTACCTATGGCTACACCTTC.